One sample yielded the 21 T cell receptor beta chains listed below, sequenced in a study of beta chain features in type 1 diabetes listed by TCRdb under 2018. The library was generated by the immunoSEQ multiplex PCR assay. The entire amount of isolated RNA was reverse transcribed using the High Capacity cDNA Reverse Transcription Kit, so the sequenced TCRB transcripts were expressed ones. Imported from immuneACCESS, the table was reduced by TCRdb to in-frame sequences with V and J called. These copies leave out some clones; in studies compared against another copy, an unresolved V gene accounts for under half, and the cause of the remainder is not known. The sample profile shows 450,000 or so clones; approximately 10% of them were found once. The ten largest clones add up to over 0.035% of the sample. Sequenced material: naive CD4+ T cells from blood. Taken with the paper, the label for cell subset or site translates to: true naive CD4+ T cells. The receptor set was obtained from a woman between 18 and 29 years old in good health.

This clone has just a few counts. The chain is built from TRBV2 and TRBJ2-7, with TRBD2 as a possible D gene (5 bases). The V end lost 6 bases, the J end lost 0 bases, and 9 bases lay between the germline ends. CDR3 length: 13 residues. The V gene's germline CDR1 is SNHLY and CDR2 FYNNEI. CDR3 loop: CASRGLASYEQYF. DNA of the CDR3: TGTGCCAGCAGAGGACTTGCCTCCTACGAGCAGTACTTC. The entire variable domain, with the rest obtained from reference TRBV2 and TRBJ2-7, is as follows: EPEVTQTPSHQVTQMGQEVILRCVPISNHLYFYWYRQILGQKVEFLVSFYNNEISEKSEIFDDQFSVERPDGSNFTLKIRSTKLEDSAMYFCASRGLASYEQYFGPGTRLTVT.

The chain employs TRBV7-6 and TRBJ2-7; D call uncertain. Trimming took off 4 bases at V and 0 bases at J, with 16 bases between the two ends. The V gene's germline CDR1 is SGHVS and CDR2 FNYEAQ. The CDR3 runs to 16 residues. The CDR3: CASSSSPWADSYEQYV. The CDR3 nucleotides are TGTGCCAGCAGCTCCTCGCCGTGGGCTGACTCCTACGAGCAGTACGTC.

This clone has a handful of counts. CDR3 nucleotides: TGTGCCAGCAGCCCACCCGGGGTTGTGAACACTGAAGCTTTCTTT. It codes for CASSPPGVVNTEAFF. The chain joins TRBV6-5 to TRBJ1-1, with D unresolved. This CDR3 comprises 15 residues. Germline V gene lookup returns CDR1 MNHEY and CDR2 SVGAGI. Trimming left V 6 bases short and J 0 bases short, with 14 bases between.

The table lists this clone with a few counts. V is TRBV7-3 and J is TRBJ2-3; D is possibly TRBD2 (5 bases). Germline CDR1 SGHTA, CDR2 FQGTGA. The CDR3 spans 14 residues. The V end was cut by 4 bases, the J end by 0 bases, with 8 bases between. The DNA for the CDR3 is TGTGCCAGCAGCTATACTAGTAGCACAGATACGCAGTATTTT. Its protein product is CASSYTSSTDTQYF.

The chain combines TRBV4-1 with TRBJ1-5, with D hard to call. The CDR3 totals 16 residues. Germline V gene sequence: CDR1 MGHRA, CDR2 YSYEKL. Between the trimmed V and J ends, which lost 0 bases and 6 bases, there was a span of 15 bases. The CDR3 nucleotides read TGCGCCAGCAGCCAAGATGCGGCCAGGCCGGGTCAGCCCCAGCATTTT. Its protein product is CASSQDAARPGQPQHF.

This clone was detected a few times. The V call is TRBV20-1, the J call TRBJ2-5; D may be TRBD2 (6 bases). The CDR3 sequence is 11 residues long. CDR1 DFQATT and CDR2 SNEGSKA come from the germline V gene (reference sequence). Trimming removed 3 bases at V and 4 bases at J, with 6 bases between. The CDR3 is CSARRGETQYF. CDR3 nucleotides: TGCAGTGCTAGGCGGGGAGAGACCCAGTACTTC.

CDR3 residues: CSVGTGGMAAFF. The CDR3 DNA reads TGCAGCGTAGGGACAGGGGGAATGGCAGCTTTCTTT. V and J are TRBV29-1 and TRBJ1-1; 11 bases agree with TRBD1. The CDR3 runs 12 residues. The germline V gene has CDR1 SQVTM and CDR2 ANQGSEA. The junction had 7 bases not matched to a gene; V was cut back by 6 bases and J by 10 bases.

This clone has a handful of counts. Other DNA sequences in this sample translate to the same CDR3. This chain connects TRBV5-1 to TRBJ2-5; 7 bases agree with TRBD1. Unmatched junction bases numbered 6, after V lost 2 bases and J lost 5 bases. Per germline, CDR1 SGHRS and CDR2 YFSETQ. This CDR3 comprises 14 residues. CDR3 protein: CASSLTGAGETQYF. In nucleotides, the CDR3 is TGCGCCAGCAGCTTAACAGGGGCCGGGGAGACCCAGTACTTC.

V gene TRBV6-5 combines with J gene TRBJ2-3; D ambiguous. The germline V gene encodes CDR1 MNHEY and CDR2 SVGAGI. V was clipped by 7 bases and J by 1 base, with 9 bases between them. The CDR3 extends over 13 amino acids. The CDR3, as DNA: TGTGCCAGCATAGAGTGGGGCACAGATACGCAGTATTTT. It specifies CASIEWGTDTQYF.

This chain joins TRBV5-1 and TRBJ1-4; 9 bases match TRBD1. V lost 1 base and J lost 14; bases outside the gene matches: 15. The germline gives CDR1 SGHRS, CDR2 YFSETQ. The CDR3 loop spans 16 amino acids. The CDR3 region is CASSLRSTGTGSVLFF. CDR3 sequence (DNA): TGCGCCAGCAGCTTGAGGTCAACCGGGACAGGGTCAGTCCTGTTTTTT. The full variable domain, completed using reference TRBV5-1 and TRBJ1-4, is KAGVTQTPRYLIKTRGQQVTLSCSPISGHRSVSWYQQTPGQGLQFLFEYFSETQRNKGNFPGRFSGRQFSNSRSEMNVSTLELGDSALYLCASSLRSTGTGSVLFFGSGTQLSVL.

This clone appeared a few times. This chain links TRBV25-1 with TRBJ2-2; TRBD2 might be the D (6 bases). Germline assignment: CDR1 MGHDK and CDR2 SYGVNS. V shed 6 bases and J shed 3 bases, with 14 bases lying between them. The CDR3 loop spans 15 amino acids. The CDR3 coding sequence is TGTGCCAGCAGGGGCCCCGGGGGACACACCGGGGAGCTGTTTTTT. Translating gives CASRGPGGHTGELFF. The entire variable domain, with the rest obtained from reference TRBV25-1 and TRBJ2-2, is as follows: EADIYQTPRYLVIGTGKKITLECSQTMGHDKMYWYQQDPGMELHLIHYSYGVNSTEKGDLSSESTVSRIRTEHFPLTLESARPSHTSQYLCASRGPGGHTGELFFGEGSRLTVL.

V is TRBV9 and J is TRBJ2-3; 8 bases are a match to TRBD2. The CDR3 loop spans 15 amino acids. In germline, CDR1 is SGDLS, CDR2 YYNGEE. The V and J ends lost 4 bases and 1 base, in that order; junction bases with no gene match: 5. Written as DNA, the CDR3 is TGTGCCAGCAGCCCGACTAGCGAAGGCACAGATACGCAGTATTTT. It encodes CASSPTSEGTDTQYF. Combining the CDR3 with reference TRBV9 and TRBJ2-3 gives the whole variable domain DSGVTQTPKHLITATGQRVTLRCSPRSGDLSVYWYQQSLDQGLQFLIQYYNGEERAKGNILERFSAQQFPDLHSELNLSSLELGDSALYFCASSPTSEGTDTQYFGPGTRLTVL.

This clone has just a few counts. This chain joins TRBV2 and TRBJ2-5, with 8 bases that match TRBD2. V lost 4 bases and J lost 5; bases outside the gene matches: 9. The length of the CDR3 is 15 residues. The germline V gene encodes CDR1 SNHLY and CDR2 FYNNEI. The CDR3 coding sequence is TGTGCCAGCAGTGCGAACAGCGGGAGTGGGGAGACCCAGTACTTC. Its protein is CASSANSGSGETQYF.

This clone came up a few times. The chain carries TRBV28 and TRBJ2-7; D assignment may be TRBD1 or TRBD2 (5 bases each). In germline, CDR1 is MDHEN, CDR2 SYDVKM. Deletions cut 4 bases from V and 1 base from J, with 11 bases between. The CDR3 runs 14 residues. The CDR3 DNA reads TGTGCCAGCAGTTCGTTCTGGGGGTCCTACGAGCAGTACGTC. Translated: CASSSFWGSYEQYV.

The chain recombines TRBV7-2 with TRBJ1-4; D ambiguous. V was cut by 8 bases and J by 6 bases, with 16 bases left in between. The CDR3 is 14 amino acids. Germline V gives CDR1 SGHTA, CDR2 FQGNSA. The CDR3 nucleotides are TGTGCCAGCTCCAAGAAAACGCGAGATGAAAAACTGTTTTTT. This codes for CASSKKTRDEKLFF.

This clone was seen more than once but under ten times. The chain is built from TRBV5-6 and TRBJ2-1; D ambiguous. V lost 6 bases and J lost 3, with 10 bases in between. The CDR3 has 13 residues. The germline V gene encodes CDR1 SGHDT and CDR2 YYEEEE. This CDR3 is CASTIRNYNEQFF. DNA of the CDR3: TGTGCCAGCACAATCAGGAACTACAATGAGCAGTTCTTC.

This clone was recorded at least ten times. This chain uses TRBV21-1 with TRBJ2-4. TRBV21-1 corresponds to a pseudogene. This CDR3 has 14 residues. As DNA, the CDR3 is TGTGCCAGCAGCAAAATATCGACCAAAAACATTCAGTACTTC. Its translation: CASSKISTKNIQYF.

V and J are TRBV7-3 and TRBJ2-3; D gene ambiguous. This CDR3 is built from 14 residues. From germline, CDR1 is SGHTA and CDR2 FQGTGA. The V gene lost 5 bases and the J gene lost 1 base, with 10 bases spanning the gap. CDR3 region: CASSRRRGTDTQYF. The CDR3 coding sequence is TGTGCCAGCAGCCGTCGTCGGGGCACAGATACGCAGTATTTT.

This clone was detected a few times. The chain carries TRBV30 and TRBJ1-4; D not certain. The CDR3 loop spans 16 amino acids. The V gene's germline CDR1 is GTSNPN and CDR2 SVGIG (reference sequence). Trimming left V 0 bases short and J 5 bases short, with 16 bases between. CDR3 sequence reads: CAWSVVRTAKNEKLFF. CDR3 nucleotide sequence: TGTGCCTGGAGTGTGGTACGGACGGCAAAGAATGAAAAACTGTTTTTT.

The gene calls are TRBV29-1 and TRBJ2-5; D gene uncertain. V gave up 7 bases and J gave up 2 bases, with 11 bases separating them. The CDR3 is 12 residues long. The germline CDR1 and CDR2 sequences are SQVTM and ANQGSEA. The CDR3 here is CSGEVQQETQYF. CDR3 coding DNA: TGCAGCGGGGAAGTCCAGCAAGAGACCCAGTACTTC.

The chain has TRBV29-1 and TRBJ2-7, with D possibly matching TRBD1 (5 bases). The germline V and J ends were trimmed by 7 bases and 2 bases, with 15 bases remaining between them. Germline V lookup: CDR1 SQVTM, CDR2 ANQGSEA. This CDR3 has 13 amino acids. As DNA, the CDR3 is TGCAGCGGTCAGCCAGGACAAGCCTACGAGCAGTACGTC. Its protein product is CSGQPGQAYEQYV.